These T cell receptor beta chains were read from a single sample in a study of blood T cell repertoires in COVID-19. This table comes from immunoSEQ multiplex PCR, and its TCRdb copy is limited to in-frame clones, with some not included. This sample has a few hundred thousand clones, with roughly nine tenths found just once. Sequencing input: PBMCs or T cells enriched from blood (not recorded which). The receptors here all came from a woman aged 45-65 years in a cohort exposed to, infected with or recovered from COVID-19 (not recorded which). The CDR3 runs from the conserved cysteine through the conserved F or W. D genes are given only for firm matches.

d_call,v_call,cdr3_aa
-,TRBV28,CASSFRALFQDAGENSPLHF
-,TRBV19,CASSIGQMNTEAFF
-,TRBV11-3,CASSLQGNTEAFF
-,TRBV4-3,CASSQDSRGVGNTIYF
-,TRBV7-9,CASSFFGITDTQYF
-,TRBV19,CASSIIGARDQPQHF
-,TRBV30,CAWSVGGGYTDTQYF
-,TRBV5-1,CASSIGNTIYF
-,TRBV25-1,CASCLTTDTQYF
-,TRBV7-2,CASSSSGGLVNSPLHF
TRBD1,TRBV7-2,CASSSQGAADQPQHF
-,TRBV7-2,CATRRVGETQYF
TRBD2,TRBV18,CASSRRLAGGRNEQFF
-,TRBV15,CATSIAQGIYGYTF
-,TRBV25-1,CASRTGDYGYTF
-,TRBV9,CASSVVGEVRETQYF
TRBD2,TRBV5-1,CASSLESAGGYNEQFF
-,TRBV6-5,CASAAGYGTEAFF
-,TRBV28,CASSLTRQRNTEAFF
TRBD1,TRBV3-1/TRBV3-2,CASSRPGQQNTEAFF
-,TRBV3-1/TRBV3-2,CASSLGSGGNQPQHF
TRBD1,TRBV29-1,CSVSGTGYFGVNTEAFF
TRBD1,TRBV5-1,CASRPGQGNSPLHF
TRBD2,TRBV5-1,CASSIPRGGPQETQYF
TRBD1,TRBV7-2,CASRGQGGVYNEQFF
-,TRBV3-1/TRBV3-2,CASSQDERGSYGYTF